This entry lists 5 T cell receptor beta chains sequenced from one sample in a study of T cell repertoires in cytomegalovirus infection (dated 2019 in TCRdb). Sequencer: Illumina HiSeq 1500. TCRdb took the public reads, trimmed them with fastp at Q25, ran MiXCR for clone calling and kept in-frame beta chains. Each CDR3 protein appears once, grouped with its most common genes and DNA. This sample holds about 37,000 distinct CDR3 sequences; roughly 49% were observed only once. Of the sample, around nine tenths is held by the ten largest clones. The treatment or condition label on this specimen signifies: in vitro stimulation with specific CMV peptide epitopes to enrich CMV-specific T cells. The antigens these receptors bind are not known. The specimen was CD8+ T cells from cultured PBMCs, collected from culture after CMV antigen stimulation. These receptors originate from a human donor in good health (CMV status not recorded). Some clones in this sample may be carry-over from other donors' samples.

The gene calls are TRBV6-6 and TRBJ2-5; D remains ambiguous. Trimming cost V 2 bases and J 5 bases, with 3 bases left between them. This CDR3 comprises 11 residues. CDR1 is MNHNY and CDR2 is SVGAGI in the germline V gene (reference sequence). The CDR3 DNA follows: TGTGCCAGCAGTTACGTTGAGACCCAGTACTTC. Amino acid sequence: CASSYVETQYF.

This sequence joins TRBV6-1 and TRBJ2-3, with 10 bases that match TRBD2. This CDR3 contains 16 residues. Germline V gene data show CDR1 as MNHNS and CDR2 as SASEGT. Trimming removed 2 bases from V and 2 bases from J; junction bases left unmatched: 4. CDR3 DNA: TGTGCCAGCAGTGAATCAACTAGCGGGATCACAGATACGCAGTATTTT. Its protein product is CASSESTSGITDTQYF.

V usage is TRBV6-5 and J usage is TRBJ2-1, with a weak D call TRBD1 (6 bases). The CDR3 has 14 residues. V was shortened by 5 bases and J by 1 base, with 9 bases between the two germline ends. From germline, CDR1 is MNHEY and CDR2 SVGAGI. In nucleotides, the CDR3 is TGTGCCAGCAGTGCAGGGGATTCCTACAATGAGCAGTTCTTC. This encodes CASSAGDSYNEQFF.

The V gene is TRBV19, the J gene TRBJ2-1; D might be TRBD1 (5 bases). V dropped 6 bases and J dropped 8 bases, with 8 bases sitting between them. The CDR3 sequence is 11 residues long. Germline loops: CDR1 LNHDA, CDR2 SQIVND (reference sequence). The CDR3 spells CASRWGHEQFF. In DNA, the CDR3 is TGTGCCAGTAGGTGGGGCCATGAGCAGTTCTTC.

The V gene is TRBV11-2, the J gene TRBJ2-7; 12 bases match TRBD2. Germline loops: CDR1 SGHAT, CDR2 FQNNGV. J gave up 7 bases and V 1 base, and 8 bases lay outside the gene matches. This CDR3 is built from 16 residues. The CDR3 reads CASSLGLAGVRREQYF. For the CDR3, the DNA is TGTGCCAGCAGCTTAGGACTAGCGGGAGTGCGACGGGAGCAGTACTTC.